This T cell receptor beta chain was sequenced in a study of blood T cell repertoires in COVID-19. Produced via immunoSEQ multiplex PCR; TCRdb's table is partial and in-frame only. Of tens of thousands of clones listed, 80% were seen once; the top ten hold roughly 18%. This clone was found many times. This CDR3 spans 11 amino acids. V lost 3 bases to trimming and J lost 7 bases, with 10 bases between them. Germline CDR1 GTSNPN, CDR2 SVGIG (reference sequence). The chain links TRBV30 to TRBJ2-7; no definite D call. The TCR sequence derives from a man in his 70s who had recovered from COVID-19. The sample consisted of peripheral blood. CDR3 in DNA: TGTGCCTGGAGCCTCCGCCTAGAGCAGTACTTC. Its protein product is CAWSLRLEQYF. Together with reference TRBV30 and TRBJ2-7, the CDR3 gives the full variable domain: SQTIHQWPATLVQPVGSPLSLECTVEGTSNPNLYWYRQAAGRGLQLLFYSVGIGQISSEVPQNLSASRPQDRQFILSSKKLLLSDSGFYLCAWSLRLEQYFGPGTRLTVT.